Here is one TCR beta chain with its context. Generated by immunoSEQ multiplex PCR, the TCRdb table keeps only in-frame clones and is missing some. The sample lists roughly 120,000 clones; 92% were seen once. This sample is part of a study of CD4+ T cells in melanoma. The V end lost 0 bases, the J end lost 7 bases, and 9 bases lay between the germline ends. There are 13 residues in the CDR3. Germline V lookup: CDR1 MRHNA, CDR2 SNTAGT. The rearrangement joins TRBV6-4 to TRBJ1-2, with a weak D call TRBD1 (5 bases). The sequenced sample was peripheral blood. The clonotype comes from a human donor with melanoma. CDR3 sequence reads: CASSDSGVGGYTF. As DNA, the CDR3 is TGTGCCAGCAGTGACTCAGGGGTTGGTGGCTACACCTTC.